This T cell receptor (beta chain) stems from a study of T-cell memory formation after mild COVID-19. About the research overall: The study found TCR clusters largely donor specific.

On this clonotype itself: The antigen is unknown.

Germline V gene data show CDR1 as SGHKS and CDR2 as YYEKEE (reference sequence). The CDR3 sequence is 15 residues long. The V gene lost 1 base and the J gene lost 0 bases, with 10 bases spanning the gap. TCRdb passed the 5' RACE reads through MiXCR, listing each CDR3 protein once. This sample has roughly 240,000 distinct CDR3 sequences, with 16% found just once. General study results and limits: The authors left the SARS-CoV-2 specificity of second-wave clones peaking on day 37 unconfirmed.

The chain couples TRBV5-5 to TRBJ1-1; possible D gene TRBD1, 5 bases. This receptor was identified in a man aged 18 to 35 who had mild COVID-19 (a few samples of this study predate the infection). Cell type and time point are not known. Material for sequencing was PBMCs or a T cell subset sorted from them (not recorded which). CDR3 protein: CASSLLAGMNTEAFF. The CDR3 DNA sequence: TGTGCCAGCAGCTTGCTAGCAGGGATGAACACTGAAGCTTTCTTT.